What follows are 31 T cell receptor beta chains derived from one specimen sequenced in a study of blood T cell repertoires in COVID-19. This table comes from immunoSEQ multiplex PCR, and its TCRdb copy is limited to in-frame clones, with some not included. The profile covers tens of thousands of clones, with about 86% appearing a single time and over 4.5% taken by the ten largest. Material for sequencing was peripheral blood. The receptor set was obtained from a man aged 45-60 years with active COVID-19.

The V and J genes are TRBV9 and TRBJ2-5; a possible D gene is TRBD2 (6 bases). V lost 4 bases to trimming and J lost 5 bases, with 12 bases between them. Germline-derived CDR1 and CDR2 are SGDLS and YYNGEE. CDR3 length equals 13 residues. CDR3 in amino acids: CASSTRREETQYF. CDR3 coding DNA: TGTGCCAGCAGCACGCGCCGGGAGGAGACCCAGTACTTC.

This chain connects TRBV14 to TRBJ2-1, with 10 bases matching TRBD1. The CDR3 is made up of 15 amino acids. With V trimmed by 4 bases and J by 4 bases, 4 bases remained unmatched. Looked up from germline, CDR1 is SGHDN and CDR2 is FVKESK. The DNA for the CDR3 is TGTGCCAGCAGCCCTGGACAGGGGGTTTACAATGAGCAGTTCTTC. It translates to CASSPGQGVYNEQFF.

This clone was detected only a few times. The chain has TRBV5-1 and TRBJ1-6; D is uncertain. With 4 bases removed from V and 3 bases from J, the gap between germline ends came to 11 bases. Per germline, CDR1 SGHRS and CDR2 YFSETQ. The CDR3 runs to 15 residues. The CDR3 sequence: CASSDTGIYNSPLHF. The DNA for the CDR3 is TGCGCCAGCAGCGATACCGGGATCTATAATTCACCCCTCCACTTT.

The V call is TRBV9, the J call TRBJ2-7, with D possibly TRBD1 on 5 matching bases. The CDR3 loop spans 10 amino acids. Per germline, CDR1 SGDLS and CDR2 YYNGEE. DNA of the CDR3: TGTGCTTCAAAGGGGTACGAGCAGTACTTC. It yields the protein CASKGYEQYF.

The genes are TRBV7-9 and TRBJ2-3; 11 bases match TRBD2. Unmatched junction bases numbered 3, after V lost 5 bases and J lost 2 bases. This CDR3 is 15 amino acids long. Germline-derived CDR1 and CDR2 are SEHNR and FQNEAQ (reference sequence). The CDR3 nucleotides read TGTGCCAGCAGCCAGGGACTAGCGGTCACAGATACGCAGTATTTT. This encodes CASSQGLAVTDTQYF.

The chain joins TRBV6-2 or TRBV6-3 to TRBJ1-2; D perhaps matches TRBD1 (5 bases). This CDR3 comprises 13 residues. V lost 2 bases to trimming and J lost 4 bases, with 8 bases between them. Germline values: CDR1 MNHEY, CDR2 SVGEGT. CDR3 in DNA: TGTGCCAGCAGTTACAACGGGGGCTATGGCTACACCTTC. Its translation: CASSYNGGYGYTF.

J is TRBJ1-6 and V is TRBV19; the D is unclear. V lost 5 bases and J lost 3, with 14 bases in between. The CDR3 runs 16 residues. CDR1 and CDR2 from the germline V gene are LNHDA and SQIVND (reference sequence). Written as DNA, the CDR3 is TGTGCCAGTAGTCGTCAGGTTTCTGGCTATAATTCACCCCTCCACTTT. Its translation is CASSRQVSGYNSPLHF. Drawing the rest from reference TRBV19 and TRBJ1-6, the complete variable domain is DGGITQSPKYLFRKEGQNVTLSCEQNLNHDAMYWYRQDPGQGLRLIYYSQIVNDFQKGDIAEGYSVSREKKESFPLTVTSAQKNPTAFYLCASSRQVSGYNSPLHFGNGTRLTVT.

The gene calls are TRBV6-2 or TRBV6-3 and TRBJ2-7, with 10 bases identical to TRBD1. Germline CDR1 and CDR2: MNHEY and SVGEGT. The CDR3 runs 16 residues. J lost 5 bases, V lost 5 bases, and 12 bases had no gene match. Here the CDR3 DNA reads TGTGCCAGCAGTCCCTTAAAACCGGGACAGGGGAACGAGCAGTACTTC. Encoded protein: CASSPLKPGQGNEQYF.

The chain links TRBV11-2 to TRBJ1-3; no firm D call. This CDR3 contains 15 residues. The V gene's germline CDR1 is SGHAT and CDR2 FQNNGV. V gave up 2 bases and J gave up 0 bases, with 8 bases separating them. The CDR3 nucleotides read TGTGCCAGCAGCTTACAGGTCCGCTCTGGAAACACCATATATTTT. It specifies CASSLQVRSGNTIYF.

This chain uses TRBV19 with TRBJ1-1; 7 bases map to TRBD1. Losses at the gene ends were 3 bases for V and 7 bases for J; bases not matched to a gene: 2. The CDR3 is 12 residues long. CDR1 LNHDA and CDR2 SQIVND come from the germline V gene (reference sequence). CDR3 region: CASSIRQGEAFF. DNA of the CDR3: TGTGCCAGTAGTATTCGACAGGGTGAAGCTTTCTTT.

In DNA form, the CDR3 reads TGTGCCAGCAGCCCTGAGACAGGCTTGGAGCAGTACTTC. It yields the protein CASSPETGLEQYF. This chain uses TRBV9 with TRBJ2-7; D is possibly TRBD1 (6 bases). The CDR3 has 13 residues. Germline V gene sequence: CDR1 SGDLS, CDR2 YYNGEE. V lost 4 bases, J lost 7 bases, and 15 bases lay in between.

This clone appeared once. This rearrangement joins TRBV25-1 to TRBJ2-7, with 12 bases matching TRBD2. V shed 4 bases and J 3 bases; nucleotides not matched to a gene: 7. The CDR3 extends over 16 amino acids. Looked up from germline, CDR1 is MGHDK and CDR2 is SYGVNS. CDR3 nucleotides: TGTGCCAGCAGTGGAACTAGCGGGGGGTGGGTCTACGAGCAGTACTTC. Translating it yields CASSGTSGGWVYEQYF.

The V gene is TRBV5-6, the J gene TRBJ2-7; 8 bases are a match to TRBD1. CDR3 length equals 13 residues. V was pared by 0 bases and J by 9 bases, with 5 bases of the junction left unmatched. Germline V gene data show CDR1 as SGHDT and CDR2 as YYEEEE. The chain's CDR3 is CASSLGDRRRQYF. The DNA for the CDR3 is TGTGCCAGCAGCTTGGGGGACAGGCGGCGGCAGTACTTC.

The rearrangement links TRBV28 to TRBJ2-5; D not certain. The length of the CDR3 is 13 residues. Germline CDR1 is MDHEN and CDR2 is SYDVKM. The V end lost 2 bases, the J end lost 2 bases, and 6 bases lay between the germline ends. As DNA, the CDR3 is TGTGCCAGCAGTTTAGGCAGTCAAGAGACCCAGTACTTC. Protein product: CASSLGSQETQYF.

CDR3 nucleotide sequence: TGTGCCAGCAGCTTGAAACAGACCACTGAAGCTTTCTTT. Amino acids: CASSLKQTTEAFF. This sequence joins TRBV7-6 and TRBJ1-1; no definite D call. Trimming cost V 3 bases and J 4 bases, with 9 bases left between them. The CDR3 consists of 13 residues. Germline CDR1 and CDR2: SGHVS and FNYEAQ. The full variable domain, rest sourced from reference TRBV7-6 and TRBJ1-1, is GAGVSQSPRYKVTKRGQDVALRCDPISGHVSLYWYRQALGQGPEFLTYFNYEAQQDKSGLPNDRFSAERPEGSISTLTIQRTEQRDSAMYRCASSLKQTTEAFFGQGTRLTVV.

The V gene is TRBV12-5, the J gene TRBJ1-4, with D possibly being TRBD1 (5 bases). Germline assignment: CDR1 LGHNT and CDR2 FRNRAP. The CDR3 is 19 residues long. V lost 2 bases to trimming and J lost 0 bases, with 19 bases between them. The CDR3 nucleotides read TGTGCTAGTGGTTTGACGACAGCGAGAAATGGCGCAACTAATGAAAAACTGTTTTTT. Its translation is CASGLTTARNGATNEKLFF.

This chain joins TRBV7-2 and TRBJ2-1; 8 bases match TRBD2. The CDR3 extends over 15 amino acids. Germline trimming cut 1 base from V and 5 bases from J; bases unmatched to any gene: 4. The germline gives CDR1 SGHTA, CDR2 FQGNSA. CDR3: CASSLEGLGDNEQFF. In nucleotides, the CDR3 is TGTGCCAGCAGCTTAGAGGGACTAGGGGACAATGAGCAGTTCTTC. The full variable domain, completed using reference TRBV7-2 and TRBJ2-1, is GAGVSQSPSNKVTEKGKDVELRCDPISGHTALYWYRQSLGQGLEFLIYFQGNSAPDKSGLPSDRFSAERTGGSVSTLTIQRTQQEDSAVYLCASSLEGLGDNEQFFGPGTRLTVL.

This clone was picked up one time. The genes are TRBV5-1 and TRBJ2-1; D uncertain. V dropped 0 bases and J dropped 1 base, with 8 bases sitting between them. CDR3 length: 15 amino acids. Germline CDR1 SGHRS, CDR2 YFSETQ. The CDR3 bases are TGCGCCAGCAGCTTGGATACTTTTTCCTACAATGAGCAGTTCTTC. Translation gives CASSLDTFSYNEQFF.

To note about this clone: A junction end diverges from the germline sequence, so it may reflect a read error. The chain joins TRBV3-1 (or the pseudogene TRBV3-2) to TRBJ2-4; TRBD2 aligns across 12 bases. Germline CDR1 and CDR2: LGHDT and YNNKEL (reference sequence). The CDR3 spans 20 residues. The CDR3: CGSSQDYLAGGALAKNIQYF. The CDR3 DNA reads as TGTGGCAGCAGCCAAGACTACCTAGCGGGGGGGGCCCTAGCCAAAAACATTCAGTACTTC.

The chain is built from TRBV27 and TRBJ1-1; D gene ambiguous. This CDR3 comprises 13 residues. In germline, CDR1 is MNHEY, CDR2 SMNVEV (reference sequence). V was pared by 4 bases and J by 2 bases, with 8 bases between. CDR3 sequence (DNA): TGTGCCAGCAGTTACAGACCAAACACTGAAGCTTTCTTT. Translated, it gives CASSYRPNTEAFF.

J is TRBJ1-1 and V is TRBV11-3; the match to TRBD1 covers 8 bases. CDR1 and CDR2 (germline): SGHNT, YENEEA. This CDR3 is built from 15 residues. The V gene end was trimmed by 5 bases and the J gene end by 2 bases; junction bases not matched to a gene: 7. The CDR3 loop is CASSPDGQGNTEAFF. The CDR3 DNA is TGTGCCAGCAGCCCAGACGGACAGGGAAACACTGAAGCTTTCTTT.

This clone was detected only once. CDR3 DNA sequence: TGTGCCAGCTCACTCCCGAGGGCCGCCAAAAACATTCAGTACTTC. Translating it yields CASSLPRAAKNIQYF. This chain joins TRBV18 and TRBJ2-4; possibly TRBD2 for D (5 bases). V was pared by 4 bases and J by 1 base, with 11 bases between. The CDR3 has 15 residues. Per germline, CDR1 KGHSH and CDR2 LQKENI. Together with reference TRBV18 and TRBJ2-4, the CDR3 gives the full variable domain: NAGVMQNPRHLVRRRGQEARLRCSPMKGHSHVYWYRQLPEEGLKFMVYLQKENIIDESGMPKERFSAEFPKEGPSILRIQQVVRGDSAAYFCASSLPRAAKNIQYFGAGTRLSVL.

The chain combines TRBV27 with TRBJ2-1; TRBD2 might be the D (7 bases). This CDR3 comprises 14 residues. Looked up from germline, CDR1 is MNHEY and CDR2 is SMNVEV (reference sequence). V was cut by 6 bases and J by 6 bases, with 15 bases left in between. For the CDR3, the DNA is TGTGCCAGCAGCCTGGAGGGGGGGGCCAATGAGCAGTTCTTC. The encoded protein is CASSLEGGANEQFF.

This clone was counted once. CDR3 amino acids: CASSPGQPRGTDTQYF. CDR3 sequence (DNA): TGTGCCAGCTCACCTGGACAGCCCAGGGGTACAGATACGCAGTATTTT. V and J are TRBV18 and TRBJ2-3; maybe TRBD1 (6 bases). From germline, CDR1 is KGHSH and CDR2 LQKENI. CDR3 length: 16 residues. V lost 3 bases to trimming and J lost 3 bases, with 16 bases between them.

This clone has only one observation. Mismatch with germline at one junction end may stem from a read error. Other DNA sequences in the same sample also yield this CDR3. The chain carries TRBV28 and TRBJ2-7, with D maybe TRBD1 (5 bases). Germline assignment: CDR1 MDHEN and CDR2 SYDVKM. The CDR3 runs to 15 residues. CDR3 amino acids: CASSSIGVGFYEQYF. The CDR3 DNA sequence: TGTGCTAGCAGTTCTATAGGGGTAGGTTTCTACGAGCAGTACTTC. The full variable domain, rest sourced from reference TRBV28 and TRBJ2-7, is DVKVTQSSRYLVKRTGEKVFLECVQDMDHENMFWYRQDPGLGLRLIYFSYDVKMKEKGDIPEGYSVSREKKERFSLILESASTNQTSMYLCASSSIGVGFYEQYFGPGTRLTVT.

This chain connects TRBV27 to TRBJ2-7; TRBD2 matches at 13 bases. Looked up from germline, CDR1 is MNHEY and CDR2 is SMNVEV (reference sequence). The CDR3 runs to 14 residues. Losses at the gene ends were 4 bases for V and 10 bases for J; bases not matched to a gene: 7. The CDR3 here is CASSSRTSGSDQYF. CDR3 sequence (DNA): TGTGCCAGCAGTTCTCGGACTAGCGGGAGTGATCAGTACTTC.

The chain has TRBV9 and TRBJ2-5, with D tentatively TRBD1 (5 bases). The CDR3 is 16 residues long. Germline CDR1 SGDLS, CDR2 YYNGEE. With 0 bases removed from V and 2 bases from J, the gap between germline ends came to 14 bases. In DNA, the CDR3 is TGTGCCAGCAGCGTAGTGTCCCAGGGCCATCAAGAGACCCAGTACTTC. Translating gives CASSVVSQGHQETQYF.

The CDR3 sequence: CASSLRQGGWDTQYF. As DNA, the CDR3 is TGTGCCAGCAGCTTACGGCAGGGGGGTTGGGATACGCAGTATTTT. The rearrangement links TRBV11-2 to TRBJ2-3, with D perhaps matching TRBD1 (7 bases). The CDR3 sequence is 15 residues long. Germline values: CDR1 SGHAT, CDR2 FQNNGV. The V end was cut by 2 bases, the J end by 6 bases, with 15 bases between.

This rearrangement joins TRBV2 to TRBJ1-4, with D perhaps TRBD1 (5 bases). CDR3 length equals 13 residues. The V end was cut by 4 bases, the J end by 8 bases, with 11 bases between. CDR1 and CDR2 (germline): SNHLY, FYNNEI. CDR3 residues: CASSVRAIEKLFF. Written as DNA, the CDR3 is TGTGCCAGCAGTGTCAGGGCGATAGAAAAACTGTTTTTT.

This clone has more than one count but fewer than ten. The V gene is TRBV28, the J gene TRBJ2-3, with D unclear. Per germline, CDR1 MDHEN and CDR2 SYDVKM. The CDR3 length is 12 residues. V dropped 6 bases and J dropped 9 bases, with 13 bases sitting between them. The CDR3 region has the DNA TGTGCCAGCAGCCCGGGTTTGAGGACGCAGTATTTT. As protein: CASSPGLRTQYF.

The chain couples TRBV7-3 to TRBJ1-5, with 8 nucleotides matching TRBD1. Germline V gene data show CDR1 as SGHTA and CDR2 as FQGTGA. Trimming at V came to 4 bases and at J to 8 bases, leaving 4 bases not matched to a gene. The CDR3 is 13 residues long. CDR3 DNA: TGTGCCAGCAGCTATAACAGGGGGGAGCCCCAGCATTTT. This sequence encodes CASSYNRGEPQHF.